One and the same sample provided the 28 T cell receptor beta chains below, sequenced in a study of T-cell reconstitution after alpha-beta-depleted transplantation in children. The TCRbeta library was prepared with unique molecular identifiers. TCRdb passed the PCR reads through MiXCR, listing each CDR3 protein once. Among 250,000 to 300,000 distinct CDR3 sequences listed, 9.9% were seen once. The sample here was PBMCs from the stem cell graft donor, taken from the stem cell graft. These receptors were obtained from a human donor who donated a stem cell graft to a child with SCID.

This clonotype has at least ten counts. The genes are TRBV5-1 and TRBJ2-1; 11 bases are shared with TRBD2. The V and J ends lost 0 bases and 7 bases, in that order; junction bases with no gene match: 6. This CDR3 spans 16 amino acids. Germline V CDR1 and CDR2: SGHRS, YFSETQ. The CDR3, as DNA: TGCGCCAGCAGCTTGGCTAGCGGGGGGCCCAAAAATGAGCAGTTCTTC. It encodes CASSLASGGPKNEQFF. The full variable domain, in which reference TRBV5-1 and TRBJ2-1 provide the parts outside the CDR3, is KAGVTQTPRYLIKTRGQQVTLSCSPISGHRSVSWYQQTPGQGLQFLFEYFSETQRNKGNFPGRFSGRQFSNSRSEMNVSTLELGDSALYLCASSLASGGPKNEQFFGPGTRLTVL.

DNA for the CDR3: TGTGCCACCAGCGGGTTCGGGGGGTACGAGCAGTACTTC. Its translation is CATSGFGGYEQYF. V is TRBV15 and J is TRBJ2-7; 7 nucleotides match TRBD2. Germline V gene lookup returns CDR1 LNHNV and CDR2 YYDKDF (reference sequence). The length of the CDR3 is 13 residues. With V trimmed by 5 bases and J by 4 bases, 5 bases remained unmatched.

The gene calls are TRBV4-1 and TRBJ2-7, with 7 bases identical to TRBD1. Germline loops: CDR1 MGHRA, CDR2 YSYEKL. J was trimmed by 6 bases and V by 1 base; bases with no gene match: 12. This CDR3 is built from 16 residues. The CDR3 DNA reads TGCGCCAGCAGCCAAGGTTACTCAGGGGGTGGCCGCGAGCAGTACTTC. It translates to CASSQGYSGGGREQYF.

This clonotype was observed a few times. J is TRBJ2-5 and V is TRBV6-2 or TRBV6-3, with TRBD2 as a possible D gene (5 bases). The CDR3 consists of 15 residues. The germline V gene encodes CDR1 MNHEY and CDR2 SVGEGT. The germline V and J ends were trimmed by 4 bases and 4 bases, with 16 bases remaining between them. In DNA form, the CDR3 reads TGTGCCAGCAGTTTACCGCGGGTGGGTGGAGAGACCCAGTACTTC. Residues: CASSLPRVGGETQYF.

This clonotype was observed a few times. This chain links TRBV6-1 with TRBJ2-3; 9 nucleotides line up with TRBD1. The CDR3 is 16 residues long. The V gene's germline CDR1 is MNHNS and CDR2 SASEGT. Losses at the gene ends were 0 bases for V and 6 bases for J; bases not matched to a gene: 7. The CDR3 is CASSEAQGASLDTQYF. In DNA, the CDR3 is TGTGCCAGCAGTGAAGCACAGGGGGCGAGCTTGGATACGCAGTATTTT.

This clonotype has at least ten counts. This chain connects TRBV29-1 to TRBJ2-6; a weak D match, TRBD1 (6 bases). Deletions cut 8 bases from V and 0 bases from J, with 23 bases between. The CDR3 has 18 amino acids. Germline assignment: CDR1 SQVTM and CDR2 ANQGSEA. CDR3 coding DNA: TGCAGCTCAAACTATCCCCCAGGGGCCATCTCTGGGGCCAACGTCCTGACTTTC. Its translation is CSSNYPPGAISGANVLTF.

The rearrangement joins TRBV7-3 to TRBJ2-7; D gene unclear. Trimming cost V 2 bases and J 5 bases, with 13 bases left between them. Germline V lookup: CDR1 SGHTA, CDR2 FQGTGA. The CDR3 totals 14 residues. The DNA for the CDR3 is TGTGCCAGCAGCTTACGGCGGACCGAGGACGAGCAGTACTTC. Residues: CASSLRRTEDEQYF. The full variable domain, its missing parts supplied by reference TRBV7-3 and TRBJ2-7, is GAGVSQTPSNKVTEKGKYVELRCDPISGHTALYWYRQSLGQGPEFLIYFQGTGAADDSGLPNDRFFAVRPEGSVSTLKIQRTERGDSAVYLCASSLRRTEDEQYFGPGTRLTVT.

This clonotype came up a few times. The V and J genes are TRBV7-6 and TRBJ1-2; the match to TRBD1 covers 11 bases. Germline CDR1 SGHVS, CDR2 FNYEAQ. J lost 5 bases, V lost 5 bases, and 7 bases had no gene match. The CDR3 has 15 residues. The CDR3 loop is CASSGQGASTYGYTF. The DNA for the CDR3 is TGTGCCAGCAGCGGACAGGGGGCGTCGACTTATGGCTACACCTTC.

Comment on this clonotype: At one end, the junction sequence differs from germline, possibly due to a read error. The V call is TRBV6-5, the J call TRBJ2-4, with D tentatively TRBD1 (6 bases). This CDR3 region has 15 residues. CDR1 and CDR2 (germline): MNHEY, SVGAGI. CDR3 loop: CARSYTQGTKNIQYF. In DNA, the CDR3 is TGTGCCAGAAGTTATACACAGGGAACCAAAAACATTCAGTACTTC.

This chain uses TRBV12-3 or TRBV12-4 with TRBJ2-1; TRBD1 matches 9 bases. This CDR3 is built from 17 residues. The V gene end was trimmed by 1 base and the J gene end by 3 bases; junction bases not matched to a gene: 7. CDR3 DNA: TGTGCCAGCAGTTTAGTTACCGGGACAGGGAACTACAATGAGCAGTTCTTC. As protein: CASSLVTGTGNYNEQFF.

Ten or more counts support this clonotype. This CDR3 reads CASSLKGQETQYF. In DNA, the CDR3 is TGCGCCAGCAGCTTGAAGGGGCAAGAGACCCAGTACTTC. The V and J genes are TRBV5-1 and TRBJ2-5; possibly TRBD1 for D (5 bases). The germline CDR1 and CDR2 sequences are SGHRS and YFSETQ. This CDR3 region has 13 residues. Trimming cost V 1 base and J 2 bases, with 6 bases left between them.

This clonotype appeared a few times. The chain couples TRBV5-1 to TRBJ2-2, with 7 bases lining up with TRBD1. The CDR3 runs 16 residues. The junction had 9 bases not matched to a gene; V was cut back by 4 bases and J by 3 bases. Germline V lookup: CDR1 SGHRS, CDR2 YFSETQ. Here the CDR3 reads CASSTGTDRYTGELFF. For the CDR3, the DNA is TGCGCCAGCAGCACCGGGACAGACAGATACACCGGGGAGCTGTTTTTT.

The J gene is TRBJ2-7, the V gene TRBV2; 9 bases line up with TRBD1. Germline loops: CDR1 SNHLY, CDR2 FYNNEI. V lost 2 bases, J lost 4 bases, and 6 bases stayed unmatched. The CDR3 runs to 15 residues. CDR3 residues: CASSEMPGTGYEQYF. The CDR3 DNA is TGTGCCAGCAGTGAAATGCCCGGGACAGGGTACGAGCAGTACTTC.

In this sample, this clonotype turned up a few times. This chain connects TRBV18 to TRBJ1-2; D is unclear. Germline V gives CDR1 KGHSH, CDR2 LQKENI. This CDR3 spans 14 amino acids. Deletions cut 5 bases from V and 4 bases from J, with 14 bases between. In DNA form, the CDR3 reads TGTGCCAGCTCAGCCCTAGAAATTAGCTATGGCTACACCTTC. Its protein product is CASSALEISYGYTF.

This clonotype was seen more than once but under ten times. The CDR3 protein is CSVDTTGGYTF. Written as DNA, the CDR3 is TGCAGCGTTGACACCACCGGAGGCTACACCTTC. The chain employs TRBV29-1 and TRBJ1-2; unclear D gene. From germline, CDR1 is SQVTM and CDR2 ANQGSEA. V dropped 3 bases and J dropped 8 bases, with 10 bases sitting between them. There are 11 residues in the CDR3.

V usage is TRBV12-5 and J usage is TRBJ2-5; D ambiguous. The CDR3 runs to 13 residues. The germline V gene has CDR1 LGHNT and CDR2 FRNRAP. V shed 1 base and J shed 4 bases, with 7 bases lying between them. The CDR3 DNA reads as TGTGCTAGTGGTTTGGACATCCCAGAGACCCAGTACTTC. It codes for CASGLDIPETQYF.

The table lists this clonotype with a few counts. CDR3 amino acids: CASSPGGYSYEQYF. The CDR3 nucleotides are TGTGCCAGCAGTCCCGGGGGTTACTCCTACGAGCAGTACTTC. The chain carries TRBV6-1 and TRBJ2-7; perhaps TRBD2 as D (6 bases). Germline V gene data show CDR1 as MNHNS and CDR2 as SASEGT. CDR3 length equals 14 residues. The ends were cut back, 5 bases at V and 0 bases at J, with 11 bases in the middle.

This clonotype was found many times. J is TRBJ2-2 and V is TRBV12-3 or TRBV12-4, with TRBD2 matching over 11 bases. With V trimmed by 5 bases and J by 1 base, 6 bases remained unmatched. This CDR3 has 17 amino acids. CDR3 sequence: CASSPPTSGVNTGELFF. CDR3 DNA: TGTGCCAGCAGTCCCCCGACTAGCGGGGTGAACACCGGGGAGCTGTTTTTT.

CDR3 protein: CASRDRGRVNEQFF. The CDR3 nucleotides read TGTGCCAGCAGGGACAGGGGGCGGGTCAATGAGCAGTTCTTC. V is TRBV27 and J is TRBJ2-1, with 11 bases that match TRBD1. This CDR3 spans 14 amino acids. The J segment lost 6 bases and the V segment lost 6 bases, leaving 4 bases of the junction unmatched. CDR1 is MNHEY, CDR2 SMNVEV, per germline (reference sequence).

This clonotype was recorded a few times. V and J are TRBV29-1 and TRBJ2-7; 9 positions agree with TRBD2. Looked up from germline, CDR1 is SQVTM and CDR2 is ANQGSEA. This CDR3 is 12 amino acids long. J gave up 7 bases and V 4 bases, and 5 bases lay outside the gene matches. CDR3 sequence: CSVVVAGVEQYF. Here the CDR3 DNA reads TGCAGCGTTGTGGTAGCGGGGGTAGAGCAGTACTTC.

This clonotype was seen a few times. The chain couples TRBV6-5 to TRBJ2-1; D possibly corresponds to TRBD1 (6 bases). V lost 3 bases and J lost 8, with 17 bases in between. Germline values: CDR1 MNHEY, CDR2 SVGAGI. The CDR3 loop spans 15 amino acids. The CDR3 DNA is TGTGCCAGCAGTTATTCCGTACAGGGATTGCATGAGCAGTTCTTC. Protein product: CASSYSVQGLHEQFF.

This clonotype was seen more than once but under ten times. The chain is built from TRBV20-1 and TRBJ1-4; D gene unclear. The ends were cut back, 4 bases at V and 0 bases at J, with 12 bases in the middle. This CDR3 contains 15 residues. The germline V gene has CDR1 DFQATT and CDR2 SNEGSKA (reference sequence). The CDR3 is CSAKALGATNEKLFF. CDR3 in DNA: TGCAGTGCTAAGGCCCTCGGCGCAACTAATGAAAAACTGTTTTTT.

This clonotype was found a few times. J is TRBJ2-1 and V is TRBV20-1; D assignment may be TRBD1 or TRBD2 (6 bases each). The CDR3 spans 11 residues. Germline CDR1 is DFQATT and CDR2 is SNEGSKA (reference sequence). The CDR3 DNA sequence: TGCATCGCGGAGGGGGGCAATGAGCAGTTCTTC. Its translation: CIAEGGNEQFF.

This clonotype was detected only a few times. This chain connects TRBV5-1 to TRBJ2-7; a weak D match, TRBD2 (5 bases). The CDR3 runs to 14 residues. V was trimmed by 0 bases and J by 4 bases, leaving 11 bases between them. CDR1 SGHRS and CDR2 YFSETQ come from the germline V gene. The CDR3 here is CASSLGEKEYEQYF. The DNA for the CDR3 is TGCGCCAGCAGCTTGGGGGAGAAAGAGTACGAGCAGTACTTC.

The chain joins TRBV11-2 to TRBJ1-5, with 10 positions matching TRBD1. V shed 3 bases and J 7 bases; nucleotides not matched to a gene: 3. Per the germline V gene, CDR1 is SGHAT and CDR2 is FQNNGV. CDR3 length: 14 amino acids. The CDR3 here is CASSLVDRGQPQHF. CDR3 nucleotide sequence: TGTGCCAGCAGCTTGGTGGACAGGGGGCAGCCCCAGCATTTT.

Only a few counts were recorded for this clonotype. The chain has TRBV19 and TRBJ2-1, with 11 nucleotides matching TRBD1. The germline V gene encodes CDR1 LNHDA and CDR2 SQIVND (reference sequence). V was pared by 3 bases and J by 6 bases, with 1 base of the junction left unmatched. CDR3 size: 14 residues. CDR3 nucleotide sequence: TGTGCCAGTAGTATCGGGACAGGGGGCAATGAGCAGTTCTTC. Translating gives CASSIGTGGNEQFF.

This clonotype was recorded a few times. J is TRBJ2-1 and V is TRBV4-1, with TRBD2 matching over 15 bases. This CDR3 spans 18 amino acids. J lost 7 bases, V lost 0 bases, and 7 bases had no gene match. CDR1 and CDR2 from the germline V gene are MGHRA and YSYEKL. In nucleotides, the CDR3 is TGCGCCAGCAGCCAAGACTCAGGACTAGCGGGGGGGAAAAATGAGCAGTTCTTC. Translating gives CASSQDSGLAGGKNEQFF.

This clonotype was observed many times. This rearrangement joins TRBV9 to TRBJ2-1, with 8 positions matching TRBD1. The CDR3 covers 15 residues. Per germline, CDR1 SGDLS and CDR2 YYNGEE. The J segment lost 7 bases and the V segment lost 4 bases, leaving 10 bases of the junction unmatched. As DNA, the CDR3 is TGTGCCAGCAGCACTCGGACAGGGTTTTGGAATGAGCAGTTCTTC. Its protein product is CASSTRTGFWNEQFF.